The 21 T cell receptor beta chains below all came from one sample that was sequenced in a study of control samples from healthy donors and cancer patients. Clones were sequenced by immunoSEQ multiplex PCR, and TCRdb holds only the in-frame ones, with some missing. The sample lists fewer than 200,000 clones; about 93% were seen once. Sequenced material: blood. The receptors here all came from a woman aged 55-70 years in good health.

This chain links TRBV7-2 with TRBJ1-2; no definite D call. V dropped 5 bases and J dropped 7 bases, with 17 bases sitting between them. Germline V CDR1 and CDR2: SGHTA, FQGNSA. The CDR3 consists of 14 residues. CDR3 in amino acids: CASSHVPEAGGYTF. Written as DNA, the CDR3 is TGTGCCAGCAGCCACGTCCCGGAGGCGGGTGGCTACACCTTC.

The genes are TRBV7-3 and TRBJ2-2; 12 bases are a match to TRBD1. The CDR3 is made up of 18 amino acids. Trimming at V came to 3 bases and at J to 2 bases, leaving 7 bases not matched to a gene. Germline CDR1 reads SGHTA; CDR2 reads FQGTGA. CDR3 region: CASSFDRDRGRNTGELFF. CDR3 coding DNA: TGTGCCAGCAGCTTTGACCGGGACAGGGGGCGCAACACCGGGGAGCTGTTTTTT.

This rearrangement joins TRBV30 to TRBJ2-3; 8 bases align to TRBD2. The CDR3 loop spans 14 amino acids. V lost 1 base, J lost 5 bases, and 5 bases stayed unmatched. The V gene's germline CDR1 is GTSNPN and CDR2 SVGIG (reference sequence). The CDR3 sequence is CAWSETSVGDTQYF. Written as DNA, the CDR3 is TGTGCCTGGAGTGAGACTAGCGTTGGAGATACGCAGTATTTT.

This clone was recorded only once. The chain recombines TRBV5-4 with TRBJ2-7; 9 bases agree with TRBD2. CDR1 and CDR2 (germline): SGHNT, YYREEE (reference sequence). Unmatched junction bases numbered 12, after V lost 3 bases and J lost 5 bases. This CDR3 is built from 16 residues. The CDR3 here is CASSSPYAGGIDEQYF. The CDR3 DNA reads TGTGCCAGCAGCTCCCCCTATGCGGGGGGGATCGACGAGCAGTACTTC.

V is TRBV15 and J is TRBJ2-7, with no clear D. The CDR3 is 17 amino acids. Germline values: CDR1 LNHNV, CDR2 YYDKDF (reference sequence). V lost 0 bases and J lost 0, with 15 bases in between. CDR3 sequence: CATSRDLLQASSYEQYF. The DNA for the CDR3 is TGTGCCACCAGCAGAGATCTGTTGCAGGCCAGCTCCTACGAGCAGTACTTC.

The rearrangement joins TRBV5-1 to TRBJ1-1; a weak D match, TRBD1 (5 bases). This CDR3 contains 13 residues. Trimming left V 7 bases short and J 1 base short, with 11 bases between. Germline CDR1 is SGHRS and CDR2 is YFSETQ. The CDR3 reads CASGPTENTEAFF. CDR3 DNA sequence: TGCGCCAGCGGGCCGACAGAGAACACTGAAGCTTTCTTT.

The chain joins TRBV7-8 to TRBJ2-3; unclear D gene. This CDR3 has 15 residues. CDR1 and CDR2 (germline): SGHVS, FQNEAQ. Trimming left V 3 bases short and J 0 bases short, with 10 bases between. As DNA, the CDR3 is TGTGCCAGCAGCTTGAGTTTAGCTAGCACAGATACGCAGTATTTT. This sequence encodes CASSLSLASTDTQYF.

CDR3 DNA sequence: TGTGCCAGCAGTTACACCCTTGGAGGGGGCAACTATGGCTACACCTTC. Translated: CASSYTLGGGNYGYTF. The genes are TRBV6-2 or TRBV6-3 and TRBJ1-2, with 7 bases fitting TRBD1. The junction had 8 bases not matched to a gene; V was cut back by 2 bases and J by 2 bases. The germline V gene encodes CDR1 MNHEY and CDR2 SVGEGT. CDR3 length: 16 amino acids.

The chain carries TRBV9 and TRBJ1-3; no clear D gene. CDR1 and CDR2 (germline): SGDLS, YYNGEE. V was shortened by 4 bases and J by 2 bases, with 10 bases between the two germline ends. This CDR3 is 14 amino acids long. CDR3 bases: TGTGCCAGCAGCCAAACATGGGCTGGAAACACCATATATTTT. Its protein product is CASSQTWAGNTIYF.

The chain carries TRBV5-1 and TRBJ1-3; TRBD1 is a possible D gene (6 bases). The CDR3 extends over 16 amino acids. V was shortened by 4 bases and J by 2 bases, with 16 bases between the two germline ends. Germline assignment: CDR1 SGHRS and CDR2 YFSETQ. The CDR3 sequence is CASSVGTSPTGNTIYF. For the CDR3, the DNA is TGCGCCAGCAGCGTCGGGACAAGCCCAACTGGAAACACCATATATTTT. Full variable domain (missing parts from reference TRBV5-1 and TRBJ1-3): KAGVTQTPRYLIKTRGQQVTLSCSPISGHRSVSWYQQTPGQGLQFLFEYFSETQRNKGNFPGRFSGRQFSNSRSEMNVSTLELGDSALYLCASSVGTSPTGNTIYFGEGSWLTVV.

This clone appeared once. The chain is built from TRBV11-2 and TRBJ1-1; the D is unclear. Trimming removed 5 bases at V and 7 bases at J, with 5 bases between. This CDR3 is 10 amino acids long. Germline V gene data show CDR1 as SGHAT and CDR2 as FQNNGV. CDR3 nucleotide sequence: TGTGCCAGCAGCAACCTTGAAGCTTTCTTT. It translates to CASSNLEAFF. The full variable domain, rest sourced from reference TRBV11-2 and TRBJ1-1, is EAGVAQSPRYKIIEKRQSVAFWCNPISGHATLYWYQQILGQGPKLLIQFQNNGVVDDSQLPKDRFSAERLKGVDSTLKIQPAKLEDSAVYLCASSNLEAFFGQGTRLTVV.

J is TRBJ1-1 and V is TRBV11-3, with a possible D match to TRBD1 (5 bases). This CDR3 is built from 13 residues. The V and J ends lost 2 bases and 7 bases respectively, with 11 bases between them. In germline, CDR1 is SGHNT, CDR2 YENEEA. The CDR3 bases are TGTGCCAGCAGCTTACAGGGTAATGATGAAGCTTTCTTT. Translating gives CASSLQGNDEAFF.

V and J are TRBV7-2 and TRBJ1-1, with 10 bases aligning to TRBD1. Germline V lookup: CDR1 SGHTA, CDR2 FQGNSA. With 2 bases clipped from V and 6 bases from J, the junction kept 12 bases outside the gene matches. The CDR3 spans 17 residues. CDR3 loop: CASSLMGPGQGRAEAFF. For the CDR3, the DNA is TGTGCCAGCAGCTTAATGGGACCGGGACAGGGGCGCGCTGAAGCTTTCTTT. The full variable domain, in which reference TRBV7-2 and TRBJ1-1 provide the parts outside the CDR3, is GAGVSQSPSNKVTEKGKDVELRCDPISGHTALYWYRQSLGQGLEFLIYFQGNSAPDKSGLPSDRFSAERTGGSVSTLTIQRTQQEDSAVYLCASSLMGPGQGRAEAFFGQGTRLTVV.

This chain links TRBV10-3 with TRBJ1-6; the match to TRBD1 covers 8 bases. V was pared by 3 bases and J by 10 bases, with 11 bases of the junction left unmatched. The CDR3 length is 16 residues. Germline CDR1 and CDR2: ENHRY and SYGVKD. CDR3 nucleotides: TGTGCCATCAGTGAACGGTGGGACAGGCCCAAATCACCCCTCCACTTT. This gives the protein CAISERWDRPKSPLHF.

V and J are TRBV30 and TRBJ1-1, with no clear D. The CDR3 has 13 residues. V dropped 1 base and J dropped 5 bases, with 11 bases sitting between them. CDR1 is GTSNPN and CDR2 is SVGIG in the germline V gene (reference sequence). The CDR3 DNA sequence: TGTGCCTGGAGTGATAGGGTTGGGACTGAAGCTTTCTTT. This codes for CAWSDRVGTEAFF.

CDR3 loop: CASSRGGQETQYF. CDR3 nucleotide sequence: TGTGCCAGCAGCCGAGGGGGCCAAGAGACCCAGTACTTC. This chain links TRBV11-2 with TRBJ2-5, with D possibly matching TRBD1 (6 bases). CDR3 length: 13 residues. Germline V gene lookup returns CDR1 SGHAT and CDR2 FQNNGV. Between the trimmed V and J ends, which lost 5 bases and 1 base, there was a span of 8 bases.

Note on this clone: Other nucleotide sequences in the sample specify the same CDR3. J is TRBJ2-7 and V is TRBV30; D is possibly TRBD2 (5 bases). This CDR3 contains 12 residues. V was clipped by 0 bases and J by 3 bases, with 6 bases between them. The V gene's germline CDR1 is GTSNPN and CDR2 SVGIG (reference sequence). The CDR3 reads CAWSVSGYEQYF. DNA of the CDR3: TGTGCCTGGAGTGTCAGCGGCTACGAGCAGTACTTC.

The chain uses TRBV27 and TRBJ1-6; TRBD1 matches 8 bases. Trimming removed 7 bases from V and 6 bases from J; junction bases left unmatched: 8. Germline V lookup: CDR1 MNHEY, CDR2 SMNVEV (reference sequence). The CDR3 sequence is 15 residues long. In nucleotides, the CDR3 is TGTGCCAGCACCCGTCGGACAGGGACTAATTCACCCCTCCACTTT. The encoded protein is CASTRRTGTNSPLHF.

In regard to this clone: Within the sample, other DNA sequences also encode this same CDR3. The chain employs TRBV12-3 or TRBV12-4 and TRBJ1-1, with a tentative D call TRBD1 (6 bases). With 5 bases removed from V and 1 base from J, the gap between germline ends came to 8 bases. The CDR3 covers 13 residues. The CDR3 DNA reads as TGTGCCAGCAGTCTAGGGGGGAACACTGAAGCTTTCTTT. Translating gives CASSLGGNTEAFF.

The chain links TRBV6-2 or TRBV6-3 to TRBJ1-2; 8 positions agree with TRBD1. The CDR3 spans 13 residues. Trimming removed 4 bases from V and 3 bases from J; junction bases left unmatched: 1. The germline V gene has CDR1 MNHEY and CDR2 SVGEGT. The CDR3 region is CASSSGQDYGYTF. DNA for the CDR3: TGTGCCAGCAGTTCGGGACAGGACTATGGCTACACCTTC.

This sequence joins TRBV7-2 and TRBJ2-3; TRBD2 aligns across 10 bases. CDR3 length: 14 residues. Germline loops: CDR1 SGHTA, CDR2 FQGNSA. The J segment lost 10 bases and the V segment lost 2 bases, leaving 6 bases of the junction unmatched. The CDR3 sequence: CASSLSLAGTAQYF. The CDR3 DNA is TGTGCCAGCAGCTTATCACTAGCGGGAACGGCGCAGTATTTT.